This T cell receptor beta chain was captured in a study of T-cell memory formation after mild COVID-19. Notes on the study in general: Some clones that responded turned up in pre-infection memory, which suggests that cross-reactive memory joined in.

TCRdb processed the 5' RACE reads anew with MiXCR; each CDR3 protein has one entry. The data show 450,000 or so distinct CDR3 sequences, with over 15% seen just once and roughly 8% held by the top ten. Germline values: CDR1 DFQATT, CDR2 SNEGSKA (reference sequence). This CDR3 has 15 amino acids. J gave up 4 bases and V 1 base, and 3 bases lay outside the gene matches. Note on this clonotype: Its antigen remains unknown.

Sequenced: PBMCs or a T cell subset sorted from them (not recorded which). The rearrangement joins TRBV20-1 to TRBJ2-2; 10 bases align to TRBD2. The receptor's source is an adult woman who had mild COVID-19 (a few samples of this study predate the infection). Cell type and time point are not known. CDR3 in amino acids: CSARVGTSVTGELFF. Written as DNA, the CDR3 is TGCAGTGCTAGAGTCGGGACTAGCGTCACCGGGGAGCTGTTTTTT.